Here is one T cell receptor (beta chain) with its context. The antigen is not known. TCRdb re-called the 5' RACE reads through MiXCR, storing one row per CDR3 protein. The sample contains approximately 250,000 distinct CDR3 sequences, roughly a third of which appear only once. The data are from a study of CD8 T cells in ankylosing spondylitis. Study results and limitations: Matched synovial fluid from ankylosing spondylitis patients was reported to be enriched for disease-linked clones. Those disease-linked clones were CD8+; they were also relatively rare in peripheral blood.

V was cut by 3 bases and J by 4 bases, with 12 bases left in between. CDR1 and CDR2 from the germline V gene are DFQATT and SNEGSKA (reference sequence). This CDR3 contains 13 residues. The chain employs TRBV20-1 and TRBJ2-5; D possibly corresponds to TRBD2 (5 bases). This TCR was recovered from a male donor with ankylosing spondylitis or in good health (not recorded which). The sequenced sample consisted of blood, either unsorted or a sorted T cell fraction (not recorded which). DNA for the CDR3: TGCAGTGCTAGCCTGGCGGGCGGAGAGACCCAGTACTTC. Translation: CSASLAGGETQYF.